The TCR beta chain under discussion was sequenced for a study of blood T cell repertoires in COVID-19. Trimming removed 3 bases from V and 0 bases from J, with 6 bases in between. This CDR3 has 13 residues. Looked up from germline, CDR1 is SQVTM and CDR2 is ANQGSEA. Clones were read by immunoSEQ multiplex PCR, and TCRdb kept only the in-frame ones, dropping some. The repertoire consists of 250,000 to 300,000 clones, with roughly 79% occurring once and the leading ten covering 2.5% to 3.5%. The V gene is TRBV29-1, the J gene TRBJ1-3; no firm D call. Sequencing was done on a sample of peripheral blood. The receptor was isolated from a woman aged 55-75 years with active or convalescent COVID-19. The CDR3 DNA sequence: TGCAGCGTTGAGTGGCTCTCTGGAAACACCATATATTTT. Residues: CSVEWLSGNTIYF.